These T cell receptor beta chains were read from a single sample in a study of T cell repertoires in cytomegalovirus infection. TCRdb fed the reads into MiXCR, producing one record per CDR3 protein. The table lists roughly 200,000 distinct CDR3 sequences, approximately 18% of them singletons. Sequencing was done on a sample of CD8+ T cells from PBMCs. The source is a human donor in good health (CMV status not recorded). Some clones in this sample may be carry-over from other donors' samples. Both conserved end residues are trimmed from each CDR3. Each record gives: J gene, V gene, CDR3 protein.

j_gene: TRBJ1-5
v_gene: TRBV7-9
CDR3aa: ASSTGASNQPQH

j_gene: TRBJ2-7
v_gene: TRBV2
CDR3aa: ASCLSYEQY

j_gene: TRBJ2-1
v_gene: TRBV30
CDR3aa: AWSTSGGATEQF

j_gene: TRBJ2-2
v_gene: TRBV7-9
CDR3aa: ASRSALGGELF

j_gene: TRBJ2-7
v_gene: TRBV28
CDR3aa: ASRSLRGGTYYEQY

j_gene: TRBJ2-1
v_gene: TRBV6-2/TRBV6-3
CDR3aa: ASSYSDRSSYNEQF

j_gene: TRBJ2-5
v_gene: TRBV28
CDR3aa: ASSPRQRYQETQY

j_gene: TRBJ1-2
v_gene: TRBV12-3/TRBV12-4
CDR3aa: ASSPPGGHQDGYT

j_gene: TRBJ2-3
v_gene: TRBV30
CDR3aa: AWITSGDDTDTQY

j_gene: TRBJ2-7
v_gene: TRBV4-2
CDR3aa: ASSQVTAYEQY

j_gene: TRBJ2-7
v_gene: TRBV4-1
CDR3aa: ASSQVAEYEQY

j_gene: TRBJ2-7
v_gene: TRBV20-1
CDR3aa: SARAPQLSNYEQY

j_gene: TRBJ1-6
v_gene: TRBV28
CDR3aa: ASSVQGQGYSPLH

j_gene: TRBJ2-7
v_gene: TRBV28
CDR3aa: ASSPPQESYEQY

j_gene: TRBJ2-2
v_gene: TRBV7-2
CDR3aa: ASTGPGLPNTGELF

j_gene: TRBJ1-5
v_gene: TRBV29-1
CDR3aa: SVEEEGDSNQPQH

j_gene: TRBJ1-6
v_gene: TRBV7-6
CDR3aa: ASSLADRGNNSPLH

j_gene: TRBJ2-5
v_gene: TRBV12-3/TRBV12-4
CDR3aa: ASSDQAGGLETQY

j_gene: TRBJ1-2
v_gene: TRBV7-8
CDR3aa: ASSSFSRAGSLNYGYT

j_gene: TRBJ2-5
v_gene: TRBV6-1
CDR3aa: ASSETVLAGEETQY

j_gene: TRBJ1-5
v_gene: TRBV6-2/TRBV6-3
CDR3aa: ASSTLTGTYSNQPQH

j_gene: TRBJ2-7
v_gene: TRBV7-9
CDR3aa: ASSLTIPGSYEQY

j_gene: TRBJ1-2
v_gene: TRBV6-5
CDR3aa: ASSYGGANYGYT

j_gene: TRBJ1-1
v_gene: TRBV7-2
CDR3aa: ASSTNRGTEAF

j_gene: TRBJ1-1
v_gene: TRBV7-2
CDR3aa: ASSSGRLHEAF

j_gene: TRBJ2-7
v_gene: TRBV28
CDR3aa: ASSLYRLAGGEQY

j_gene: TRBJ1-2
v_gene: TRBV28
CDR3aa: ASSLRDRGEYGYT

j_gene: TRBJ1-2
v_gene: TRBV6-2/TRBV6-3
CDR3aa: ASGWDSGSGYT

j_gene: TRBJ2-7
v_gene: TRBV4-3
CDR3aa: ASSQEGGTGALNYEQY

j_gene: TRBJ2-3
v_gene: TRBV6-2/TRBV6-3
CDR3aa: ASSYGRVTDTQY

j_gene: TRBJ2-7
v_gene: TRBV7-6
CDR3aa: ASSLAGGADEQY

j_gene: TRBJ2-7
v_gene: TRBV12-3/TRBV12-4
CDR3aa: ASSPGTAYEQY

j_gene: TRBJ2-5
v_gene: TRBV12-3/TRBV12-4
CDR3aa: ASSTSGTQY

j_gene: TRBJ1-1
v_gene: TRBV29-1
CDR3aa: SVQGGDVNTEAF

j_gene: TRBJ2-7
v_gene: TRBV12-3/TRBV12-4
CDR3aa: ASSLGQVGEQY

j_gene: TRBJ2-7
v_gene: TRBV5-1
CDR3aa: ASSLKAGSVHEQY

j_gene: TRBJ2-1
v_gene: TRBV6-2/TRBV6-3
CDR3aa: ASSYVFNEQF

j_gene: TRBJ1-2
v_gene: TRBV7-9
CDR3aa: ASSRTVQYGYT

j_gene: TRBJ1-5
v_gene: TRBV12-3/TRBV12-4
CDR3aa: ASSPYRGTNQPQH

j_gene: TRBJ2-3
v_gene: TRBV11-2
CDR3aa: ASSVKGDTQY

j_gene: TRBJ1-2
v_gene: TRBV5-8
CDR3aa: ASHGGRDGYT

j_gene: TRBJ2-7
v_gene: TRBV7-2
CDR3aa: ASSWQEAHYEQY